This T cell receptor beta chain was found in a study of cytomegalovirus exposure and HLA in healthy donors. The PCR was carried out with 60 Vbeta primers and 13 Jbeta primers. Libraries were prepared by immunoSEQ multiplex PCR; TCRdb keeps only in-frame clonotypes and omits some of them. The repertoire holds 100,000 to 150,000 clones, with more than 70% as singletons. A word on this clone: Antigen: not known.

General study results and limits: Usually a TCR sequence was rare, but some public TCRs were found in many donors.

The germline gives CDR1 SGHAT, CDR2 FQNNGV. V lost 0 bases, J lost 0 bases, and 11 bases lay in between. The CDR3 runs 16 residues. Sequencing input: PBMCs. The sequence was collected from a young man in good health and CMV-seronegative. The chain recombines TRBV11-2 with TRBJ1-1; D unclear. CDR3 sequence reads: CASSLDFQIMNTEAFF. CDR3 DNA sequence: TGTGCCAGCAGCTTAGATTTTCAGATAATGAACACTGAAGCTTTCTTT.